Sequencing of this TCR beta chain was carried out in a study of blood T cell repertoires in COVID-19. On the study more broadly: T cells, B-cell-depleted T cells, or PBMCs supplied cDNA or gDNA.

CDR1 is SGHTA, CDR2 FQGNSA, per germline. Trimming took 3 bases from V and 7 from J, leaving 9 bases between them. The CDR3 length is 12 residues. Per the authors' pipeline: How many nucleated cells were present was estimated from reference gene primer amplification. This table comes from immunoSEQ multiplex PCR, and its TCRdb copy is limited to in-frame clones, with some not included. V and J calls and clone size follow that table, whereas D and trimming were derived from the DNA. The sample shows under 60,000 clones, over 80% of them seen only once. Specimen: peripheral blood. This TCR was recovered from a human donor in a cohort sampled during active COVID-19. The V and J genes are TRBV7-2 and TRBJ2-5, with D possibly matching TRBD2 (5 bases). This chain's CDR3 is CASSFLGGTQYF. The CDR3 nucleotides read TGTGCCAGCAGCTTTCTCGGAGGGACCCAGTACTTC. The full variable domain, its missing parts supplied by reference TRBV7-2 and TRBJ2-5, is GAGVSQSPSNKVTEKGKDVELRCDPISGHTALYWYRQSLGQGLEFLIYFQGNSAPDKSGLPSDRFSAERTGGSVSTLTIQRTQQEDSAVYLCASSFLGGTQYFGPGTRLLVL.